One and the same sample provided the 21 T cell receptor beta chains below, sequenced in a study of blood T cell repertoires in COVID-19. Here immunoSEQ multiplex PCR was the method, and the copy in TCRdb shows in-frame clones only, minus some. The data show roughly 130,000 clones, roughly 90% seen once. Sequencing was carried out using peripheral blood. All receptors come from a man aged 50-59 years with active COVID-19.

The count of this clone is one. The chain employs TRBV18 and TRBJ1-1, with D unclear. Trimming removed 2 bases at V and 1 base at J, with 11 bases between. There are 15 residues in the CDR3. Germline V gene sequence: CDR1 KGHSH, CDR2 LQKENI. DNA of the CDR3: TGTGCCAGCTCACCAAAGAGGGTTGGGAACACTGAAGCTTTCTTT. Translated, it gives CASSPKRVGNTEAFF.

J is TRBJ2-1 and V is TRBV7-8; D gene ambiguous. The V and J ends lost 1 base and 6 bases respectively, with 7 bases between them. This CDR3 contains 13 residues. Germline-derived CDR1 and CDR2 are SGHVS and FQNEAQ. The CDR3 nucleotides read TGTGCCAGCAGCTTAGGTCTAGTCAATGAGCAGTTCTTC. Translated, it gives CASSLGLVNEQFF.

This clone showed up just a few times. The rearrangement links TRBV7-8 to TRBJ2-1; TRBD2 matches at 9 bases. Germline CDR1 and CDR2: SGHVS and FQNEAQ. The J segment lost 10 bases and the V segment lost 3 bases, leaving 7 bases of the junction unmatched. The CDR3 loop spans 14 amino acids. The CDR3 loop is CASSLTQREEEQFF. CDR3 DNA sequence: TGTGCCAGCAGCTTGACCCAGCGGGAGGAAGAGCAGTTCTTC. Looking up the rest from reference TRBV7-8 and TRBJ2-1 gives the full variable domain: GAGVSQSPRYKVAKRGQDVALRCDPISGHVSLFWYQQALGQGPEFLTYFQNEAQLDKSGLPSDRFFAERPEGSVSTLKIQRTQQEDSAVYLCASSLTQREEEQFFGPGTRLTVL.

This clone showed up just a few times. The chain recombines TRBV11-2 with TRBJ1-2; D is unclear. Germline CDR1 reads SGHAT; CDR2 reads FQNNGV. Trimming removed 1 base from V and 2 bases from J, with 11 bases in between. The CDR3 length is 15 residues. CDR3 nucleotides: TGTGCCAGCAGCTTAGGTCAGACAATAAACTATGGCTACACCTTC. This gives the protein CASSLGQTINYGYTF.

This chain connects TRBV12-3 or TRBV12-4 to TRBJ2-1, with D uncertain. There are 13 residues in the CDR3. Trimming pared 3 bases from V and 5 bases from J, leaving 8 bases between. This chain's CDR3 is CASSLGRHNEQFF. The CDR3 DNA reads TGTGCCAGCAGTTTGGGCAGGCACAATGAGCAGTTCTTC.

The rearrangement links TRBV5-1 to TRBJ2-1, with no clear D. CDR3 length equals 13 residues. V was clipped by 0 bases and J by 4 bases, with 5 bases between them. The germline V gene has CDR1 SGHRS and CDR2 YFSETQ. CDR3 amino acids: CASSLAQYNEQFF. CDR3 DNA: TGCGCCAGCAGCTTGGCGCAGTACAATGAGCAGTTCTTC.

The CDR3, as DNA: TGTGCCAGTACCCGTGGACAGGGGGGGAGAACGGCTAATGAAAAACTGTTTTTT. Translated, it gives CASTRGQGGRTANEKLFF. The chain is built from TRBV19 and TRBJ1-4, with 10 bases lining up with TRBD1. V gave up 7 bases and J gave up 3 bases; unmatched junction bases: 14. CDR1 is LNHDA and CDR2 is SQIVND in the germline V gene (reference sequence). The CDR3 has 18 amino acids.

The chain has TRBV19 and TRBJ1-2, with D unresolved. V was pared by 6 bases and J by 5 bases, with 19 bases between. The CDR3 runs 15 residues. Germline V gene sequence: CDR1 LNHDA, CDR2 SQIVND (reference sequence). The CDR3 sequence is CASSIRPGLVYGYTF. CDR3 bases: TGTGCCAGTAGCATTCGCCCGGGTCTAGTATATGGCTACACCTTC.

The rearrangement joins TRBV18 to TRBJ1-1; 7 positions match TRBD1. Trimming removed 6 bases from V and 1 base from J; junction bases left unmatched: 8. This CDR3 is 15 amino acids long. Germline loops: CDR1 KGHSH, CDR2 LQKENI. CDR3 loop: CASSVTGQENTEAFF. CDR3 nucleotides: TGTGCCAGCTCCGTTACTGGACAGGAGAACACTGAAGCTTTCTTT.

This clone has a single count. V gene TRBV3-1 (or the pseudogene TRBV3-2) combines with J gene TRBJ2-2; the D is unclear. Trimming stripped 10 bases from V and 0 bases from J, with 12 bases between. The CDR3 length is 14 residues. Germline V gene lookup returns CDR1 LGHDT and CDR2 YNNKEL (reference sequence). The CDR3 sequence: CATLSPTNTGELFF. Written as DNA, the CDR3 is TGTGCCACCCTAAGTCCCACGAACACCGGGGAGCTGTTTTTT.

This sequence joins TRBV6-4 and TRBJ2-1; maybe TRBD2 (5 bases). This CDR3 has 13 residues. The germline V gene encodes CDR1 MRHNA and CDR2 SNTAGT. V lost 6 bases and J lost 3, with 9 bases in between. The CDR3 DNA reads TGTGCCAGCAGCGTAGACTACTACAATGAGCAGTTCTTC. Its translation is CASSVDYYNEQFF.

The V call is TRBV5-1, the J call TRBJ2-3, with 11 nucleotides matching TRBD2. The V and J ends lost 9 bases and 4 bases, in that order; junction bases with no gene match: 10. This CDR3 spans 15 amino acids. Per the germline V gene, CDR1 is SGHRS and CDR2 is YFSETQ. The CDR3 sequence is CATRVAGGPADTQYF. The CDR3 DNA reads TGCGCCACCCGAGTAGCGGGGGGGCCGGCAGATACGCAGTATTTT.

The V gene is TRBV6-5, the J gene TRBJ2-7, with D possibly TRBD2 on 6 matching bases. Trimming removed 6 bases at V and 0 bases at J, with 12 bases between. Germline assignment: CDR1 MNHEY and CDR2 SVGAGI. The CDR3 is 14 residues long. The CDR3 sequence: CASRAGLSSYEQYV. The CDR3 DNA follows: TGTGCCAGCAGAGCGGGTTTGAGCTCCTACGAGCAGTACGTC.

The rearrangement uses TRBV2 and TRBJ2-5, with D possibly TRBD2 on 6 matching bases. Between the trimmed V and J ends, which lost 8 bases and 7 bases, there was a span of 11 bases. This CDR3 has 11 residues. The germline V gene encodes CDR1 SNHLY and CDR2 FYNNEI. The chain's CDR3 is CASAGLRTQYF. The CDR3 nucleotides read TGTGCCAGCGCGGGACTCAGGACCCAGTACTTC.

The chain employs TRBV2 and TRBJ2-7, with D maybe TRBD2 (6 bases). Germline lookup yields CDR1 SNHLY and CDR2 FYNNEI. The CDR3 is 14 amino acids. Trimming stripped 7 bases from V and 3 bases from J, with 16 bases between. CDR3 protein: CASTLRDLHYEQYF. DNA of the CDR3: TGTGCCAGCACCCTAAGGGACTTACACTACGAGCAGTACTTC.

The V and J genes are TRBV29-1 and TRBJ2-1; TRBD1 might be the D (5 bases). Trimming removed 4 bases at V and 8 bases at J, with 18 bases between. The CDR3 covers 14 residues. Looked up from germline, CDR1 is SQVTM and CDR2 is ANQGSEA. The CDR3 sequence: CSVVSDSEVYEQFF. Written as DNA, the CDR3 is TGCAGCGTTGTAAGTGACAGTGAAGTTTATGAGCAGTTCTTC.

This sequence joins TRBV7-9 and TRBJ1-5, with a weak D call TRBD1 (5 bases). Trimming took off 5 bases at V and 5 bases at J, with 10 bases between the two ends. The CDR3 spans 13 residues. The germline gives CDR1 SEHNR, CDR2 FQNEAQ (reference sequence). The CDR3 protein is CASSRGTDQPQHF. CDR3 nucleotides: TGTGCCAGCAGCCGGGGGACCGATCAGCCCCAGCATTTT.

The V and J genes are TRBV9 and TRBJ2-1, with D uncertain. This CDR3 has 12 residues. V dropped 3 bases and J dropped 7 bases, with 8 bases sitting between them. CDR1 is SGDLS and CDR2 is YYNGEE in the germline V gene. Here the CDR3 reads CASSALGNEQFF. The CDR3 bases are TGTGCCAGCAGCGCCCTAGGAAATGAGCAGTTCTTC.

V is TRBV5-5 and J is TRBJ1-2; D ambiguous. The CDR3 is made up of 16 amino acids. V lost 0 bases and J lost 4, with 16 bases in between. CDR1 is SGHKS and CDR2 is YYEKEE in the germline V gene (reference sequence). The CDR3 DNA is TGTGCCAGCAGCTTGGAGGTTGGGCAGGCCGGCTATGGCTACACCTTC. This translates into CASSLEVGQAGYGYTF.

In DNA form, the CDR3 reads TGTGCCAGTATGGTAGCGCCGAACACCGGGGAGCTGTTTTTT. As protein: CASMVAPNTGELFF. This chain uses TRBV19 with TRBJ2-2; TRBD2 is a possible D gene (5 bases). Trimming took off 7 bases at V and 0 bases at J, with 9 bases between the two ends. The CDR3 has 14 amino acids. The germline V gene encodes CDR1 LNHDA and CDR2 SQIVND (reference sequence).

The chain joins TRBV7-8 to TRBJ2-7; 10 nucleotides align to TRBD2. CDR1 SGHVS and CDR2 FQNEAQ come from the germline V gene. V gave up 1 base and J gave up 4 bases; unmatched junction bases: 1. This CDR3 contains 14 residues. DNA for the CDR3: TGTGCCAGCAGCTTAGAGCGGGGGGGGTACGAGCAGTACTTC. The encoded protein is CASSLERGGYEQYF.